The 20 T cell receptor beta chains below were found in one sample sequenced in a study of OX40 agonist ivuxolimab in advanced cancers. Produced via immunoSEQ multiplex PCR; TCRdb's table is partial and in-frame only. Of roughly 90,000 clones listed, about 85% were seen once; the top ten hold 0.2% to 0.25%. Source: CD4+ or CD8+ T cells sorted from blood, taken in a trial of the OX40 agonist ivuxolimab. The receptor source for this set is an adult with an advanced solid tumor such as melanoma, head and neck, liver or kidney cancer.

The CDR3 coding sequence is TGTGCCAGCAGTGAGCTTTTGGGTGGAGGGGTCACTGAAGCTTTCTTT. Translation: CASSELLGGGVTEAFF. V gene TRBV6-1 combines with J gene TRBJ1-1; possibly TRBD1 for D (5 bases). The germline V gene has CDR1 MNHNS and CDR2 SASEGT. CDR3 size: 16 residues. The V gene lost 3 bases and the J gene lost 4 bases, with 18 bases spanning the gap.

The sample holds a few counts of this clone. The chain uses TRBV9 and TRBJ1-2; 8 nucleotides match TRBD1. V shed 3 bases, J shed 0 bases, and the junction held 4 bases outside the gene matches. Germline-derived CDR1 and CDR2 are SGDLS and YYNGEE. There are 15 residues in the CDR3. CDR3 residues: CASSGTGNANYGYTF. The CDR3 bases are TGTGCCAGCAGCGGGACAGGGAACGCTAACTATGGCTACACCTTC. The full variable domain, in which reference TRBV9 and TRBJ1-2 provide the parts outside the CDR3, is DSGVTQTPKHLITATGQRVTLRCSPRSGDLSVYWYQQSLDQGLQFLIQYYNGEERAKGNILERFSAQQFPDLHSELNLSSLELGDSALYFCASSGTGNANYGYTFGSGTRLTVV.

This rearrangement joins TRBV18 to TRBJ2-3; 8 bases are shared with TRBD2. CDR3 size: 15 residues. The V gene end was trimmed by 5 bases and the J gene end by 10 bases; junction bases not matched to a gene: 14. Germline CDR1 KGHSH, CDR2 LQKENI. The CDR3, as DNA: TGTGCCAGCTCAAGCACTAGCGGTCTCACGTCTTCGCAGTATTTT. This gives the protein CASSSTSGLTSSQYF. The variable domain in full, completed from reference TRBV18 and TRBJ2-3, reads NAGVMQNPRHLVRRRGQEARLRCSPMKGHSHVYWYRQLPEEGLKFMVYLQKENIIDESGMPKERFSAEFPKEGPSILRIQQVVRGDSAAYFCASSSTSGLTSSQYFGPGTRLTVL.

This sequence joins TRBV15 and TRBJ1-1, with 7 positions matching TRBD1. Trimming cost V 3 bases and J 1 base; bases outside gene matches: 2. Germline values: CDR1 LNHNV, CDR2 YYDKDF (reference sequence). The CDR3 is made up of 14 amino acids. The CDR3 sequence: CATSRTGKNTEAFF. In DNA form, the CDR3 reads TGTGCCACCAGCAGGACAGGGAAGAACACTGAAGCTTTCTTT.

The V and J genes are TRBV18 and TRBJ2-3, with a possible D match to TRBD2 (5 bases). Germline-derived CDR1 and CDR2 are KGHSH and LQKENI. The CDR3 is 14 residues long. The V gene lost 1 base and the J gene lost 5 bases, with 10 bases spanning the gap. The CDR3 DNA sequence: TGTGCCAGCTCACCACAGCGAGCGGAAGATACGCAGTATTTT. This encodes CASSPQRAEDTQYF.

This clone has a single count. This chain joins TRBV5-1 and TRBJ2-3; D unclear. The germline V and J ends were trimmed by 4 bases and 0 bases, with 18 bases remaining between them. Germline CDR1 SGHRS, CDR2 YFSETQ. CDR3 length: 17 amino acids. CDR3 sequence: CASSVRPKGSSTDTQYF. In DNA, the CDR3 is TGCGCCAGCAGCGTTCGACCTAAGGGTTCTAGCACAGATACGCAGTATTTT.

The rearrangement links TRBV5-1 to TRBJ1-4; no definite D call. Trimming took 0 bases from V and 0 from J, leaving 6 bases between them. This CDR3 has 15 amino acids. In germline, CDR1 is SGHRS, CDR2 YFSETQ. For the CDR3, the DNA is TGCGCCAGCAGCTTGGGCGTCTCAACTAATGAAAAACTGTTTTTT. The encoded protein is CASSLGVSTNEKLFF.

This clone was picked up a small number of times. The chain carries TRBV14 and TRBJ1-1; D not certain. V was shortened by 4 bases and J by 0 bases, with 6 bases between the two germline ends. This CDR3 spans 13 amino acids. Germline CDR1 is SGHDN and CDR2 is FVKESK. Written as DNA, the CDR3 is TGTGCCAGCAGCCCTAGCTTGAACACTGAAGCTTTCTTT. Its translation is CASSPSLNTEAFF.

The rearrangement uses TRBV27 and TRBJ1-5, with a weak D call TRBD1 (6 bases). CDR1 and CDR2 from the germline V gene are MNHEY and SMNVEV (reference sequence). The germline V and J ends were trimmed by 5 bases and 5 bases, with 10 bases remaining between them. This CDR3 spans 13 amino acids. This CDR3 reads CASSGTGYQPQHF. The CDR3 DNA reads TGTGCCAGCAGTGGAACAGGGTATCAGCCCCAGCATTTT.

A few counts support this clone. This chain links TRBV7-2 with TRBJ1-1, with D possibly TRBD1 on 5 matching bases. Germline CDR1 is SGHTA and CDR2 is FQGNSA. The CDR3 runs to 13 residues. Trimming pared 5 bases from V and 0 bases from J, leaving 7 bases between. The CDR3 nucleotides are TGTGCCAGCAGCCCGGGACTGAACACTGAAGCTTTCTTT. It translates to CASSPGLNTEAFF.

The chain uses TRBV27 and TRBJ2-1; a weak D match, TRBD2 (7 bases). Between the trimmed V and J ends, which lost 9 bases and 2 bases, there was a span of 23 bases. Germline values: CDR1 MNHEY, CDR2 SMNVEV (reference sequence). The CDR3 has 17 amino acids. The chain's CDR3 is CASLRRPRGGPYNEQFF. The CDR3 bases are TGTGCCAGTTTGCGAAGGCCGAGGGGGGGGCCCTACAATGAGCAGTTCTTC.

This chain uses TRBV23-1 with TRBJ2-3; perhaps TRBD2 as D (7 bases). TRBV23-1 is an open reading frame whose function is uncertain. V gave up 0 bases and J gave up 1 base, with 14 bases separating them. The CDR3 is 17 amino acids. Here the CDR3 reads CASSQSGRGARTDTQYF. The CDR3 nucleotides read TGCGCCAGCAGTCAATCGGGGAGGGGGGCTCGCACAGATACGCAGTATTTT.

This clone has more than one count but fewer than ten. The chain carries TRBV10-1 and TRBJ1-5, with 7 bases fitting TRBD1. J was trimmed by 0 bases and V by 2 bases; bases with no gene match: 13. Looked up from germline, CDR1 is WNHNN and CDR2 is SYGVQD (reference sequence). CDR3 size: 19 residues. CDR3 bases: TGCGCCAGCAGTGAGGAGGACAGGCCGTTGGTTAATAGCAATCAGCCCCAGCATTTT. Its protein is CASSEEDRPLVNSNQPQHF.

The chain employs TRBV5-1 and TRBJ1-1; D gene unclear. This CDR3 has 13 amino acids. Per germline, CDR1 SGHRS and CDR2 YFSETQ. V was cut by 2 bases and J by 1 base, with 6 bases left in between. CDR3 region: CASSFTANTEAFF. Written as DNA, the CDR3 is TGCGCCAGCAGCTTTACAGCGAACACTGAAGCTTTCTTT.

V usage is TRBV7-8 and J usage is TRBJ2-7; TRBD2 matches at 12 bases. The CDR3 has 15 amino acids. V was clipped by 5 bases and J by 4 bases; unmatched bases: 6. CDR1 and CDR2 from the germline V gene are SGHVS and FQNEAQ. The CDR3 bases are TGTGCCAGCAGCGCGACTAGCGGGAGCTGGTACGAGCAGTACTTC. Amino acid sequence: CASSATSGSWYEQYF.

The chain uses TRBV9 and TRBJ1-3; maybe TRBD1 (5 bases). CDR3 length: 15 residues. Germline V CDR1 and CDR2: SGDLS, YYNGEE. Trimming removed 2 bases from V and 0 bases from J, with 9 bases in between. This chain's CDR3 is CASSVEGLSGNTIYF. Written as DNA, the CDR3 is TGTGCCAGCAGCGTGGAGGGGCTCTCTGGAAACACCATATATTTT.

J is TRBJ2-2 and V is TRBV7-2; TRBD1 is a possible D gene (6 bases). V was cut by 5 bases and J by 6 bases, with 19 bases left in between. In germline, CDR1 is SGHTA, CDR2 FQGNSA. The CDR3 extends over 16 amino acids. As DNA, the CDR3 is TGTGCCAGCAGCGCTCAGGGGACGCTTACAGCCGGGGAGCTGTTTTTT. Translated: CASSAQGTLTAGELFF.

J is TRBJ1-1 and V is TRBV2; 8 nucleotides line up with TRBD1. After removal of 6 bases from V and 4 bases from J, the junction contained 4 bases not matched to a gene. The CDR3 is made up of 13 amino acids. Germline V lookup: CDR1 SNHLY, CDR2 FYNNEI. The CDR3 DNA sequence: TGTGCCAGCAGCCAGGGGGCTGCCACTGAAGCTTTCTTT. Its protein is CASSQGAATEAFF.

The chain combines TRBV29-1 with TRBJ2-2; the D gene could be TRBD1 or TRBD2 (6 bases each). Between the trimmed V and J ends, which lost 6 bases and 1 base, there was a span of 18 bases. The CDR3 totals 16 residues. Looked up from germline, CDR1 is SQVTM and CDR2 is ANQGSEA. CDR3 residues: CSVGAGTPRNTGELFF. The CDR3, as DNA: TGCAGCGTGGGGGCCGGGACTCCTCGGAACACCGGGGAGCTGTTTTTT.

V is TRBV5-4 and J is TRBJ1-2, with D possibly TRBD1 on 5 matching bases. Germline CDR1 and CDR2: SGHNT and YYREEE (reference sequence). V gave up 4 bases and J gave up 1 base, with 17 bases separating them. This CDR3 region has 16 residues. The CDR3 bases are TGTGCCAGCAGCCCCCCCCGGAGGGGAAATAACTATGGCTACACCTTC. Protein product: CASSPPRRGNNYGYTF. Looking up the rest from reference TRBV5-4 and TRBJ1-2 gives the full variable domain: ETGVTQSPTHLIKTRGQQVTLRCSSQSGHNTVSWYQQALGQGPQFIFQYYREEENGRGNFPPRFSGLQFPNYSSELNVNALELDDSALYLCASSPPRRGNNYGYTFGSGTRLTVV.